This is a list of T cell receptor beta chains from one sample in a study of blood T cell repertoires in COVID-19. The method was immunoSEQ multiplex PCR; TCRdb's version includes in-frame clones alone and lacks a portion of them. The table includes fewer than 250,000 clones, approximately 80% detected once. The specimen sequenced was peripheral blood. Receptor source: a woman between 50 and 59 years old with acute or convalescent COVID-19. The CDR3 runs from the conserved cysteine through the conserved F or W. D genes are given only for firm matches. Rows may omit the clone size; those that give it use once, few, many or a size class.

j_call,clone_size,v_call,d_call,cdr3_aa,cdr3_nt
TRBJ1-6,.,TRBV6-5,.,CASSRHSYNSPLHF,TGTGCCAGCAGTCGACATTCCTATAATTCACCCCTCCACTTT
TRBJ1-6,few,TRBV19,.,CASKSREGSPLHF,TGTGCCAGCAAAAGCAGGGAGGGTTCACCCCTCCACTTT
TRBJ1-1,once,TRBV6-2/TRBV6-3,.,CASSYVGRSEAFF,TGTGCCAGCAGTTACGTAGGAAGGAGTGAAGCTTTCTTT
TRBJ2-1,.,TRBV5-4,TRBD1,CASGTGVGLYNEQFF,TGTGCCAGCGGAACAGGGGTTGGGCTCTACAATGAGCAGTTCTTC
TRBJ1-1,.,TRBV4-1,.,CASSQDRQPGGTEAFF,TGCGCCAGCAGCCAAGATCGACAGCCGGGGGGCACTGAAGCTTTCTTT
TRBJ1-2,few,TRBV28,TRBD1,CASSPQGALGLGYTF,TGTGCCAGCAGCCCACAGGGGGCGCTGGGTCTTGGCTACACCTTC
TRBJ2-7,.,TRBV28,TRBD2,CASTSGGGDEQYF,TGTGCCAGCACCTCGGGAGGGGGGGACGAGCAGTACTTC
TRBJ2-1,few,TRBV4-3,.,CASSQGQWTHNEQFF,TGCGCCAGCAGCCAAGGACAGTGGACACACAATGAGCAGTTCTTC
TRBJ2-1,.,TRBV28,.,CASSFWGRKIYNEQFF,TGTGCCAGCAGTTTCTGGGGGAGGAAAATCTACAATGAGCAGTTCTTC
TRBJ1-2,.,TRBV3-1/TRBV3-2,.,CASSQDGEGNYGYTF,TGTGCCAGCAGCCAAGATGGTGAGGGTAACTATGGCTACACCTTC
TRBJ2-1,.,TRBV24-1,.,CATIEVFRFDRNEQFF,TGTGCCACCATAGAGGTTTTTCGTTTTGATCGCAATGAGCAGTTCTTC
TRBJ1-3,.,TRBV10-2,.,CASSDSGLGNTIYF,TGCGCCAGCAGTGACAGCGGCCTTGGAAACACCATATATTTT
TRBJ2-5,.,TRBV5-4,TRBD1,CASSARTGQETQYF,TGTGCCAGCAGCGCCCGGACAGGCCAAGAGACCCAGTACTTC
TRBJ2-1,.,TRBV27,TRBD2,CASSLSSGGGEQFF,TGTGCCAGCAGTTTGAGTAGCGGGGGGGGTGAGCAGTTCTTC
TRBJ2-5,.,TRBV5-1,TRBD1,CASTEDRVETQYF,TGCGCCAGCACCGAGGACAGGGTTGAGACCCAGTACTTC
TRBJ2-2,.,TRBV10-1,.,CASSESGDTGELFF,TGCGCCAGCAGTGAATCAGGGGACACCGGGGAGCTGTTTTTT
TRBJ1-3,.,TRBV5-1,.,CASRWGVGGNTIYF,TGCGCCAGCAGATGGGGGGTAGGAGGAAACACCATATATTTT
TRBJ1-2,.,TRBV10-1,.,CASSETGSIYGYTF,TGCGCCAGCAGTGAGACAGGATCCATTTATGGCTACACCTTC
TRBJ1-2,.,TRBV28,.,CASSLLRGIGYTF,TGTGCCAGCAGTTTATTGCGGGGGATAGGCTACACCTTC
TRBJ1-2,.,TRBV9,.,CASSVARDRDGYTF,TGTGCCAGCAGCGTAGCGCGGGATCGGGATGGCTACACCTTC
TRBJ1-2,.,TRBV30,TRBD1,CAWTGGHYGYTF,TGTGCCTGGACAGGGGGACACTATGGCTACACCTTC
TRBJ1-1,.,TRBV30,.,CAWMVGSRTEAFF,TGTGCCTGGATGGTGGGGAGTCGCACTGAAGCTTTCTTT
TRBJ2-1,once,TRBV9,.,CASSVAPPNEQFF,TGTGCCAGCAGCGTAGCTCCCCCCAATGAGCAGTTCTTC
TRBJ2-7,.,TRBV6-5,TRBD2,CASSLEGGYEQYF,TGTGCCAGCAGCCTCGAGGGAGGGTACGAGCAGTACTTC
TRBJ1-6,.,TRBV30,.,CAWSVHSQSPLHF,TGTGCCTGGAGTGTCCACAGCCAGTCACCCCTCCACTTT
TRBJ2-3,once,TRBV11-2,TRBD2,CASSLVVSGRAGDTQYF,TGTGCCAGCAGCTTAGTAGTGAGCGGGAGGGCTGGAGATACGCAGTATTTT
TRBJ1-1,.,TRBV5-6,TRBD1,CASSLTGARAFF,TGTGCCAGCAGCTTGACAGGGGCGCGGGCTTTCTTT
TRBJ2-2,.,TRBV18,TRBD1,CASSPPTGGTNTGELFF,TGTGCCAGCTCACCACCGACAGGGGGCACCAACACCGGGGAGCTGTTTTTT
TRBJ2-3,.,TRBV14,.,CASSPRLDFTDTQYF,TGTGCCAGCAGCCCCCGATTAGACTTCACAGATACGCAGTATTTT
TRBJ1-1,.,TRBV18,TRBD1,CASSPPMGQGGEAFF,TGTGCCAGCTCACCACCGATGGGACAGGGGGGTGAAGCTTTCTTT
TRBJ2-6,.,TRBV19,.,CASSIGGTGANVLTF,TGTGCCAGTAGTATAGGAGGGACTGGGGCCAACGTCCTGACTTTC
TRBJ1-2,few,TRBV15,.,CATSRGGGGTSNYGYTF,TGTGCCACCAGCAGAGGGGGCGGGGGCACCTCCAACTATGGCTACACCTTC
TRBJ1-1,.,TRBV5-1,.,CASSTGQRTEAFF,TGCGCCAGCAGCACCGGACAGCGAACTGAAGCTTTCTTT
TRBJ2-3,.,TRBV3-1/TRBV3-2,.,CASSHSAAPMTDTQYF,TGTGCCAGCAGCCATTCGGCGGCTCCGATGACAGATACGCAGTATTTT
TRBJ2-1,.,TRBV12-3/TRBV12-4,.,CASSFARYEQFF,TGTGCCAGCAGTTTTGCGCGTTATGAGCAGTTCTTC
TRBJ2-3,few,TRBV5-4,.,CASSLASAGTQYF,TGTGCCAGCAGCTTGGCCAGCGCGGGAACGCAGTATTTT
TRBJ2-1,.,TRBV3-1/TRBV3-2,TRBD2,CASSLRLAGVSYNEQFF,TGTGCCAGCAGCCTCCGTTTAGCGGGAGTAAGCTACAATGAGCAGTTCTTC
TRBJ1-1,once,TRBV7-6,TRBD1,CASSPRVGTATEAFF,TGTGCCAGCAGCCCCCGAGTCGGGACAGCCACTGAAGCTTTCTTT
TRBJ2-1,.,TRBV11-2,TRBD2,CASSSAAGGSYNEQFF,TGTGCCAGCAGCTCCGCAGCGGGAGGATCCTACAATGAGCAGTTCTTC
TRBJ2-7,.,TRBV30,TRBD2,CAWSPSGGHEQYF,TGTGCCTGGAGTCCTAGCGGGGGCCACGAGCAGTACTTC
TRBJ1-4,.,TRBV18,.,CASSPDRGNEKLFF,TGTGCCAGCTCACCCGATAGAGGGAATGAAAAACTGTTTTTT
TRBJ1-5,.,TRBV20-1,.,CSAALSDSQHF,TGCAGTGCAGCCCTATCCGATTCCCAGCATTTT
TRBJ2-7,.,TRBV7-9,TRBD2,CASSLGPSGNVYEQYF,TGTGCCAGCAGCTTAGGCCCTAGCGGGAATGTCTACGAGCAGTACTTC
TRBJ1-4,.,TRBV5-6,TRBD1,CASSDPTGGTNEKLFF,TGTGCCAGCAGCGACCCTACAGGGGGCACTAATGAAAAACTGTTTTTT
TRBJ1-1,once,TRBV5-1,TRBD1,CASSSDRGATEAFF,TGCGCCAGCAGCTCGGACAGGGGGGCCACTGAAGCTTTCTTT
TRBJ1-1,.,TRBV19,TRBD1,CASVRGRVNRDTEAFF,TGTGCCAGCGTGAGGGGGCGGGTTAACAGGGACACTGAAGCTTTCTTT
TRBJ1-2,.,TRBV19,.,CASSIAGANYGYTF,TGTGCCAGTAGTATAGCCGGAGCTAACTATGGCTACACCTTC
TRBJ2-2,few,TRBV29-1,.,CSGTGGTNTGELFF,TGCAGCGGGACCGGGGGTACGAACACCGGGGAGCTGTTTTTT
TRBJ1-2,.,TRBV4-2,.,CASSQDSGGNYGYTF,TGTGCCAGCAGCCAAGATTCGGGAGGAAACTATGGCTACACCTTC
TRBJ2-1,.,TRBV19,.,CASSQLAIDEQFF,TGTGCCAGTAGTCAACTAGCTATCGATGAGCAGTTCTTC
TRBJ2-1,.,TRBV5-8,.,CASSFTGFSYNEQFF,TGTGCCAGCAGCTTTACAGGATTCTCCTACAATGAGCAGTTCTTC
TRBJ2-6,.,TRBV6-5,.,CASGQRTSGANVLTF,TGTGCCAGCGGACAGCGAACCTCTGGGGCCAACGTCCTGACTTTC
TRBJ1-3,.,TRBV5-6,TRBD1,CASSFGRGFGNTIYF,TGTGCCAGCAGCTTCGGCAGGGGGTTTGGAAACACCATATATTTT
TRBJ1-5,.,TRBV28,TRBD1,CASSRDRGQQPQHF,TGTGCCAGCAGCAGGGACAGGGGACAGCAGCCCCAGCATTTT
TRBJ1-2,.,TRBV7-8,TRBD1,CASSRTAGGTTNYGYTF,TGTGCCAGCAGCAGGACGGCAGGGGGCACTACTAACTATGGCTACACCTTC
TRBJ1-5,.,TRBV7-2,TRBD1,CASSMTGDGNQPQHF,TGTGCCAGCAGCATGACAGGGGATGGCAATCAGCCCCAGCATTTT
TRBJ2-6,.,TRBV7-2,TRBD2,CASSLQPSGSAGANVLTF,TGTGCCAGCAGCTTACAGCCTAGCGGGAGCGCTGGGGCCAACGTCCTGACTTTC
TRBJ1-1,.,TRBV28,TRBD1,CASSFRTGGENTEAFF,TGTGCCAGCAGTTTTCGGACAGGGGGCGAGAACACTGAAGCTTTCTTT